Included here is one T cell receptor beta chain sequence, with context. These data belong to a study of cytomegalovirus exposure and HLA in healthy donors. It was with 60 Vbeta and 13 Jbeta primers that the PCR ran. Sequencing was performed with immunoSEQ multiplex PCR; in TCRdb, only in-frame clones are kept and a portion is missing. The sample carries approximately 89,000 clones, roughly 85% recorded once. This TCR derives from a man in his forties in good health and CMV-seropositive. The sequencing input was PBMCs.

CDR3 loop: CAWSGDSANEQFF. CDR3 DNA sequence: TGTGCCTGGAGTGGGGACTCGGCGAATGAGCAGTTCTTC. The rearrangement links TRBV30 to TRBJ2-1, with D possibly TRBD2 on 6 matching bases. The CDR3 is 13 residues long. Germline values: CDR1 GTSNPN, CDR2 SVGIG (reference sequence). Deletions cut 1 base from V and 7 bases from J, with 11 bases between.